These 31 T cell receptor beta chains were sequenced from one sample in a study of cytomegalovirus exposure and HLA in healthy donors. PCR employed 60 Vbeta and 13 Jbeta primers. Data came from immunoSEQ multiplex PCR; TCRdb stores just in-frame clones and leaves some out. The data show around 170,000 clones, 70% to 85% seen once. The sequencing sample was made of PBMCs. The receptors here all came from a man in his late teens or twenties in good health and CMV-seronegative.

The table lists this clone with a few counts. The J gene is TRBJ2-5, the V gene TRBV4-2; 8 nucleotides line up with TRBD1. This CDR3 region has 17 residues. V trimming: 0 bases; J trimming: 3 bases; junction bases outside the gene matches: 9. Germline lookup yields CDR1 LGHNA and CDR2 YNFKEQ. CDR3 nucleotides: TGTGCCAGCAGCCAAGAAACGACCGGACAGGGTGAAGAGACCCAGTACTTC. Translating gives CASSQETTGQGEETQYF.

The genes are TRBV7-2 and TRBJ2-3, with 11 bases matching TRBD2. This CDR3 has 17 amino acids. V lost 1 base to trimming and J lost 2 bases; unmatched junction nucleotides: 5. Per the germline V gene, CDR1 is SGHTA and CDR2 is FQGNSA. The CDR3 loop reads CASSLGLAGFDTDTQYF. DNA of the CDR3: TGTGCCAGCAGCTTAGGACTAGCGGGATTTGACACAGATACGCAGTATTTT.

The chain couples TRBV30 to TRBJ2-7; TRBD2 is a possible D gene (6 bases). V lost 0 bases, J lost 6 bases, and 15 bases lay in between. Per germline, CDR1 GTSNPN and CDR2 SVGIG (reference sequence). CDR3 length equals 14 residues. CDR3 sequence: CAWSVGGGAVEQYF. DNA of the CDR3: TGTGCCTGGAGTGTGGGTGGAGGGGCCGTCGAGCAGTACTTC.

The V and J genes are TRBV21-1 and TRBJ1-2; TRBD1, the table's D call, lacks a check against the DNA. TRBV21-1 is annotated as a pseudogene. The CDR3 runs to 17 residues. CDR3 sequence: CASSKGGTVLDNYGYTF. Written as DNA, the CDR3 is TGTGCCAGCAGCAAAGGGGGGACAGTCCTTGATAACTATGGCTACACCTTC.

This clone was observed a few times. This rearrangement joins TRBV19 to TRBJ1-1; TRBD1 aligns across 9 bases. This CDR3 region has 13 residues. V dropped 5 bases and J dropped 6; count of bases not matched to a gene: 4. The V gene's germline CDR1 is LNHDA and CDR2 SQIVND (reference sequence). The CDR3 DNA sequence: TGTGCCAGTAGTGGGACAGGGTTGGCTGAAGCTTTCTTT. It is translated as CASSGTGLAEAFF. The variable domain in full, completed from reference TRBV19 and TRBJ1-1, reads DGGITQSPKYLFRKEGQNVTLSCEQNLNHDAMYWYRQDPGQGLRLIYYSQIVNDFQKGDIAEGYSVSREKKESFPLTVTSAQKNPTAFYLCASSGTGLAEAFFGQGTRLTVV.

The chain's CDR3 is CASSPSTRATYEQYF. CDR3 nucleotides: TGTGCCAGCTCACCTTCGACTAGAGCTACCTACGAGCAGTACTTC. The rearrangement links TRBV18 to TRBJ2-7, with D possibly being TRBD2 (6 bases). The CDR3 is 15 residues long. Per germline, CDR1 KGHSH and CDR2 LQKENI. V gave up 3 bases and J gave up 2 bases, with 14 bases separating them.

The chain carries TRBV15 and TRBJ2-7; the match to TRBD1 covers 9 bases. Germline V gene sequence: CDR1 LNHNV, CDR2 YYDKDF (reference sequence). With V trimmed by 5 bases and J by 6 bases, 14 bases remained unmatched. The CDR3 spans 16 residues. The CDR3 nucleotides read TGTGCCACCAGCCGAAAGACAGGGACAGGGTTCGGCGAGCAGTACTTC. Protein: CATSRKTGTGFGEQYF.

V gene TRBV7-8 combines with J gene TRBJ1-4, with a possible D match to TRBD1 (5 bases). Germline V gives CDR1 SGHVS, CDR2 FQNEAQ. The CDR3 length is 13 residues. The V and J ends lost 7 bases and 4 bases respectively, with 10 bases between them. The CDR3, as DNA: TGTGCCAGCACGGGGGGGGATAATGAAAAACTGTTTTTT. This translates into CASTGGDNEKLFF.

The gene calls are TRBV7-9 and TRBJ2-3, with D possibly TRBD2 on 6 matching bases. The CDR3 is made up of 16 amino acids. Trimming took 5 bases from V and 3 from J, leaving 18 bases between them. The V gene's germline CDR1 is SEHNR and CDR2 FQNEAQ (reference sequence). The CDR3 nucleotides read TGTGCCAGCAGCACCGGGGGTCCCCTTCCAACAGATACGCAGTATTTT. This encodes CASSTGGPLPTDTQYF.

V usage is TRBV19 and J usage is TRBJ1-1; 7 positions match TRBD1. Trimming at V came to 4 bases and at J to 1 base, leaving 12 bases not matched to a gene. CDR3 length equals 17 residues. Germline assignment: CDR1 LNHDA and CDR2 SQIVND (reference sequence). CDR3 in DNA: TGTGCCAGTAGTAGGCAGTCACAACAGGGGCGGAACACTGAAGCTTTCTTT. Its protein is CASSRQSQQGRNTEAFF.

The rearrangement links TRBV19 to TRBJ1-1, with a possible D match to TRBD1 (6 bases). The V gene lost 4 bases and the J gene lost 0 bases, with 15 bases spanning the gap. Germline V CDR1 and CDR2: LNHDA, SQIVND (reference sequence). The CDR3 has 16 residues. CDR3 sequence reads: CASSTRQDGMNTEAFF. The CDR3 bases are TGTGCCAGTAGTACACGACAGGACGGCATGAACACTGAAGCTTTCTTT.

This clone was recorded only once. The chain recombines TRBV13 with TRBJ1-3; 7 bases line up with TRBD1. After removal of 2 bases from V and 0 bases from J, the junction contained 1 base not matched to a gene. In germline, CDR1 is PRHDT, CDR2 FYEKMQ (reference sequence). The CDR3 totals 15 residues. CDR3 in DNA: TGTGCCAGCAGCTTAAAGGGGGCCTCTGGAAACACCATATATTTT. It is translated as CASSLKGASGNTIYF. The full variable domain, rest sourced from reference TRBV13 and TRBJ1-3, is AAGVIQSPRHLIKEKRETATLKCYPIPRHDTVYWYQQGPGQDPQFLISFYEKMQSDKGSIPDRFSAQQFSDYHSELNMSSLELGDSALYFCASSLKGASGNTIYFGEGSWLTVV.

The rearrangement joins TRBV6-1 to TRBJ2-7; D unclear. The germline CDR1 and CDR2 sequences are MNHNS and SASEGT. The V gene lost 8 bases and the J gene lost 2 bases, with 7 bases spanning the gap. The CDR3 is made up of 11 amino acids. The CDR3 spells CASARAYEQYF. CDR3 nucleotide sequence: TGTGCCAGCGCCCGGGCCTACGAGCAGTACTTC.

The V and J genes are TRBV27 and TRBJ1-2; TRBD1 agrees at 7 bases. Germline CDR1 is MNHEY and CDR2 is SMNVEV (reference sequence). The CDR3 loop spans 15 amino acids. J was trimmed by 4 bases and V by 5 bases; bases with no gene match: 10. This CDR3 reads CASSPTGALLYGYTF. CDR3 sequence (DNA): TGTGCCAGCAGTCCAACAGGGGCCCTACTCTATGGCTACACCTTC.

Comments on this clone: This specimen includes other DNA sequences encoding the same CDR3. The chain is built from TRBV5-1 and TRBJ2-5; D is undetermined. Looked up from germline, CDR1 is SGHRS and CDR2 is YFSETQ. V was shortened by 1 base and J by 1 base, with 14 bases between the two germline ends. This CDR3 region has 16 residues. In DNA form, the CDR3 reads TGCGCCAGCAGCTTGCGGCGGAACACCCCCCAAGAGACCCAGTACTTC. Amino acids: CASSLRRNTPQETQYF.

This clone was seen a handful of times. This chain links TRBV7-8 with TRBJ2-5; 15 bases fit TRBD2. The ends lost 1 base at V and 4 bases at J; junction bases unmatched: 4. The CDR3 totals 17 residues. CDR1 and CDR2 (germline): SGHVS, FQNEAQ. The CDR3 DNA reads TGTGCCAGCAGCTTAGGGCGGACTAGCGGGGGGGGAGAGACCCAGTACTTC. Translated, it gives CASSLGRTSGGGETQYF.

This chain connects TRBV27 to TRBJ1-1, with D possibly being TRBD1 (6 bases). Trimming cost V 8 bases and J 0 bases, with 16 bases left between them. Germline assignment: CDR1 MNHEY and CDR2 SMNVEV (reference sequence). CDR3 length: 15 residues. The CDR3 region has the DNA TGTGCCAGCTTTCCGGTGGACAGATTGAACACTGAAGCTTTCTTT. Amino acid sequence: CASFPVDRLNTEAFF.

This chain's CDR3 is CASSVGGLAFTGELFF. The CDR3 DNA is TGTGCCAGCAGCGTAGGAGGACTAGCGTTCACCGGGGAGCTGTTTTTT. The rearrangement joins TRBV9 to TRBJ2-2; 9 positions agree with TRBD2. The V gene end was trimmed by 0 bases and the J gene end by 4 bases; junction bases not matched to a gene: 4. The V gene's germline CDR1 is SGDLS and CDR2 YYNGEE. The CDR3 sequence is 16 residues long. Complete variable domain (other parts from reference TRBV9 and TRBJ2-2): DSGVTQTPKHLITATGQRVTLRCSPRSGDLSVYWYQQSLDQGLQFLIQYYNGEERAKGNILERFSAQQFPDLHSELNLSSLELGDSALYFCASSVGGLAFTGELFFGEGSRLTVL.

J is TRBJ1-2 and V is TRBV5-1; perhaps TRBD1 as D (5 bases). Germline-derived CDR1 and CDR2 are SGHRS and YFSETQ. The CDR3 has 14 amino acids. Trimming left V 0 bases short and J 5 bases short, with 11 bases between. The CDR3 sequence: CASSLVPGLYGYTF. The CDR3, as DNA: TGCGCCAGCAGCTTGGTTCCAGGGCTATATGGCTACACCTTC.

V usage is TRBV7-8 and J usage is TRBJ2-7; tentative D call: TRBD1 (6 bases). CDR3 length equals 14 residues. Trimming took off 6 bases at V and 3 bases at J, with 15 bases between the two ends. Germline V gene data show CDR1 as SGHVS and CDR2 as FQNEAQ. The CDR3 here is CASSFDGGGYEQYF. In DNA form, the CDR3 reads TGTGCCAGCAGTTTTGATGGGGGCGGCTACGAGCAGTACTTC.

This clone was found once. This chain links TRBV4-2 with TRBJ2-4, with 7 bases lining up with TRBD2. With V trimmed by 2 bases and J by 6 bases, 7 bases remained unmatched. Per the germline V gene, CDR1 is LGHNA and CDR2 is YNFKEQ. The CDR3 extends over 15 amino acids. The CDR3: CASSQTPGLRNIQYF. The CDR3 region has the DNA TGTGCCAGCAGCCAAACGCCGGGACTAAGAAACATTCAGTACTTC.

The V and J genes are TRBV5-6 and TRBJ2-5, with 11 bases aligning to TRBD1. This CDR3 is 15 amino acids long. Germline CDR1 and CDR2: SGHDT and YYEEEE. V lost 2 bases and J lost 4; bases outside the gene matches: 4. Here the CDR3 DNA reads TGTGCCAGCAGCTTTCGGACAGGGGGCTTAGAGACCCAGTACTTC. Its protein is CASSFRTGGLETQYF.

This clone showed up just a few times. This chain connects TRBV6-1 to TRBJ2-1; TRBD2 might be the D (5 bases). V shed 5 bases and J shed 5 bases, with 7 bases lying between them. In germline, CDR1 is MNHNS, CDR2 SASEGT. There are 12 residues in the CDR3. The chain's CDR3 is CASSQLDNEQFF. The CDR3 bases are TGTGCCAGCAGTCAACTAGACAATGAGCAGTTCTTC.

This chain links TRBV7-9 with TRBJ1-5; TRBD1 agrees at 7 bases. The J segment lost 1 base and the V segment lost 4 bases, leaving 7 bases of the junction unmatched. The CDR3 has 16 residues. CDR1 and CDR2 from the germline V gene are SEHNR and FQNEAQ (reference sequence). The CDR3 region has the DNA TGTGCCAGCAGCTCAACACAGACAGGGAGCAATCAGCCCCAGCATTTT. This encodes CASSSTQTGSNQPQHF.

The rearrangement links TRBV7-2 to TRBJ2-2, with TRBD2 matching 10 bases. Trimming removed 5 bases from V and 1 base from J; junction bases left unmatched: 4. CDR3 length equals 16 residues. The germline V gene has CDR1 SGHTA and CDR2 FQGNSA. The CDR3 protein is CASSRGLALNTGELFF. CDR3 sequence (DNA): TGTGCCAGCAGCCGGGGACTAGCGCTGAACACCGGGGAGCTGTTTTTT.

V usage is TRBV5-4 and J usage is TRBJ2-5, with D perhaps matching TRBD1 (6 bases). The CDR3 totals 15 residues. Trimming took off 4 bases at V and 5 bases at J, with 18 bases between the two ends. Germline V lookup: CDR1 SGHNT, CDR2 YYREEE (reference sequence). The CDR3 protein is CASSAVQGTGETQYF. CDR3 in DNA: TGTGCCAGCAGCGCGGTTCAGGGGACCGGGGAGACCCAGTACTTC.

The chain links TRBV10-3 to TRBJ2-3; 8 nucleotides match TRBD2. The J segment lost 5 bases and the V segment lost 3 bases, leaving 10 bases of the junction unmatched. The CDR3 totals 16 residues. Germline V gene data show CDR1 as ENHRY and CDR2 as SYGVKD. The CDR3 nucleotides are TGTGCCATCAGTGAACCGAGGTCGGGGGGGGGAGATACGCAGTATTTT. Amino acids: CAISEPRSGGGDTQYF.

This chain connects TRBV5-6 to TRBJ2-1; the match to TRBD2 covers 10 bases. This CDR3 is 15 amino acids long. The V and J ends lost 2 bases and 2 bases, in that order; junction bases with no gene match: 1. Germline CDR1 reads SGHDT; CDR2 reads YYEEEE. CDR3 bases: TGTGCCAGCAGCTTTGGACTAGCGGCCTACAATGAGCAGTTCTTC. Protein sequence: CASSFGLAAYNEQFF.

The chain uses TRBV29-1 and TRBJ2-3; D possibly corresponds to TRBD1 (6 bases). CDR3 length: 16 residues. CDR1 is SQVTM and CDR2 is ANQGSEA in the germline V gene. The germline V and J ends were trimmed by 0 bases and 4 bases, with 17 bases remaining between them. CDR3 nucleotide sequence: TGCAGCGTTGAAGAGGATGAGTGGGGGCCATCAGATACGCAGTATTTT. Its protein product is CSVEEDEWGPSDTQYF.

CDR3 sequence reads: CASSRDLAGGPSSYNEQFF. The CDR3 DNA reads as TGCGCCAGCAGCCGGGATCTAGCGGGGGGCCCGAGCTCCTACAATGAGCAGTTCTTC. J is TRBJ2-1 and V is TRBV4-1, with TRBD2 matching 11 bases. After removal of 4 bases from V and 0 bases from J, the junction contained 11 bases not matched to a gene. Germline values: CDR1 MGHRA, CDR2 YSYEKL. This CDR3 is built from 19 residues.

The V and J genes are TRBV6-5 and TRBJ2-3, with TRBD1 matching 9 bases. V lost 6 bases to trimming and J lost 5 bases; unmatched junction nucleotides: 9. Germline-derived CDR1 and CDR2 are MNHEY and SVGAGI. The CDR3 sequence is 15 residues long. The CDR3 nucleotides are TGTGCCAGCAGGCTACAGGGGGCGCGGGGAGATACGCAGTATTTT. It encodes CASRLQGARGDTQYF.